This T cell receptor beta chain originates from a study of T cell repertoires in cytomegalovirus infection. Study context: Indications of both CMV infection and matching HLA type were provided by public TCR beta signatures.

In TCRdb, the reads were re-called with MiXCR into one record per CDR3 protein. The table records 65,000 to 95,000 distinct CDR3 sequences, 3.7% of them present only once. This clonotype was counted ten times or more. Its antigen is as yet unknown. V was clipped by 4 bases and J by 4 bases; unmatched bases: 2. Germline V gene data show CDR1 as MNHEY and CDR2 as SMNVEV (reference sequence). This CDR3 has 15 amino acids. Study findings and constraints: CMV-specific TCR beta clonotypes restricted by HLA-C were the ones dominating the ex vivo response. There were carriers of CMV plus the relevant HLA, and cumulative public TCR beta family frequency identified them.

This chain links TRBV27 with TRBJ2-4, with TRBD2 matching over 12 bases. The sample comprised PBMCs. This receptor was identified in a human donor in good health (CMV status not recorded). Some clones in this sample may be carry-over from other donors' samples. CDR3 sequence (DNA): TGTGCCAGCAGTTCAACTAGCGGGGGGAAAAACATTCAGTACTTC. This encodes CASSSTSGGKNIQYF.